The rows below give T cell receptor beta chains drawn from one sample of a study of blood T cell repertoires in COVID-19. Method: immunoSEQ multiplex PCR; TCRdb's copy keeps in-frame clones and lacks some. This sample has almost 50,000 clones; 68% occur once, and the top ten carry about 9%. Sequenced material: peripheral blood. Receptors were obtained from a woman aged 70-85 years with acute or convalescent COVID-19. CDR3s include the opening cysteine and the closing phenylalanine or tryptophan. Fields, in order: D gene, clone size, J gene, V gene, CDR3 protein, CDR3 DNA. The D gene is left open where the match is weak. Only part of the rows carry a size: once, few, many, or a class if the clone is expanded.

D gene: TRBD1; clone size: NA; J gene: TRBJ1-5; V gene: TRBV15; CDR3 protein: CATSTLDRGHNQPQHF; CDR3 DNA: TGTGCCACCAGCACCCTTGACAGGGGCCACAATCAGCCCCAGCATTTT
D gene: NA; clone size: NA; J gene: TRBJ1-1; V gene: TRBV28; CDR3 protein: CASSSITEAFF; CDR3 DNA: TGTGCCAGCAGTTCAATTACTGAAGCTTTCTTT
D gene: NA; clone size: NA; J gene: TRBJ2-1; V gene: TRBV6-4; CDR3 protein: CASSDSGTRGEQFF; CDR3 DNA: TGTGCCAGCAGTGACTCGGGGACACGGGGTGAGCAGTTCTTC
D gene: TRBD2; clone size: NA; J gene: TRBJ2-5; V gene: TRBV9; CDR3 protein: CASSVLAGQETQYF; CDR3 DNA: TGTGCCAGCAGCGTCCTAGCGGGCCAAGAGACCCAGTACTTC
D gene: TRBD1; clone size: few; J gene: TRBJ2-1; V gene: TRBV5-6; CDR3 protein: CASSVGTGNEQFF; CDR3 DNA: TGTGCCAGCAGCGTAGGGACAGGGAATGAGCAGTTCTTC
D gene: TRBD1; clone size: once; J gene: TRBJ1-1; V gene: TRBV5-1; CDR3 protein: CASSPGTGGTEAFF; CDR3 DNA: TGCGCCAGCAGCCCCGGGACAGGGGGAACTGAAGCTTTCTTT
D gene: TRBD2; clone size: NA; J gene: TRBJ2-1; V gene: TRBV10-3; CDR3 protein: CAISESISGRDNEQFF; CDR3 DNA: TGTGCCATCAGTGAGTCGATTAGCGGGCGCGACAATGAGCAGTTCTTC
D gene: NA; clone size: NA; J gene: TRBJ2-1; V gene: TRBV5-5; CDR3 protein: CASSLAMGSWSEQFF; CDR3 DNA: TGTGCCAGCAGTCTAGCAATGGGGTCGTGGAGTGAGCAGTTCTTC
D gene: TRBD1; clone size: NA; J gene: TRBJ1-2; V gene: TRBV28; CDR3 protein: CATRDSINYGYTF; CDR3 DNA: TGTGCCACCCGGGACAGTATTAACTATGGCTACACCTTC
D gene: TRBD1; clone size: NA; J gene: TRBJ1-5; V gene: TRBV10-3; CDR3 protein: CAISLTGRGNQPQHF; CDR3 DNA: TGTGCCATCAGCTTGACAGGGAGAGGCAATCAGCCCCAGCATTTT
D gene: TRBD2; clone size: few; J gene: TRBJ2-7; V gene: TRBV4-1; CDR3 protein: CASSLSGASGSLYEQYF; CDR3 DNA: TGCGCCAGCAGCCTTTCGGGGGCTAGCGGGAGTCTCTACGAGCAGTACTTC
D gene: TRBD2; clone size: NA; J gene: TRBJ2-1; V gene: TRBV15; CDR3 protein: CATSRSGGNEQFF; CDR3 DNA: TGTGCCACCAGCAGGTCCGGGGGGAATGAGCAGTTCTTC
D gene: TRBD1; clone size: NA; J gene: TRBJ1-6; V gene: TRBV19; CDR3 protein: CASSALEGQANSPLHF; CDR3 DNA: TGTGCCAGTAGTGCCCTGGAGGGACAGGCGAATTCACCCCTCCACTTT
D gene: NA; clone size: NA; J gene: TRBJ1-4; V gene: TRBV12-3/TRBV12-4; CDR3 protein: CASSFLSNEKLFF; CDR3 DNA: TGTGCCAGCAGTTTTCTATCTAATGAAAAACTGTTTTTT
D gene: NA; clone size: NA; J gene: TRBJ2-6; V gene: TRBV7-2; CDR3 protein: CASSDDRTSGANVLTF; CDR3 DNA: TGTGCCAGCAGCGACGACAGGACCTCTGGGGCCAACGTCCTGACTTTC
D gene: TRBD2; clone size: few; J gene: TRBJ2-7; V gene: TRBV11-3; CDR3 protein: CASSLGASGSYEQYF; CDR3 DNA: TGTGCCAGCAGCTTAGGGGCTAGCGGGAGCTACGAGCAGTACTTC
D gene: TRBD1; clone size: NA; J gene: TRBJ1-1; V gene: TRBV19; CDR3 protein: CASSPLGQGDTEAFF; CDR3 DNA: TGTGCCAGTAGTCCCCTGGGACAGGGTGACACTGAAGCTTTCTTT
D gene: TRBD1; clone size: NA; J gene: TRBJ2-5; V gene: TRBV10-3; CDR3 protein: CAIKADREKTQYF; CDR3 DNA: TGTGCCATCAAGGCCGACAGGGAGAAGACCCAGTACTTC
D gene: TRBD2; clone size: NA; J gene: TRBJ2-3; V gene: TRBV9; CDR3 protein: CASSQGTSGDTQYF; CDR3 DNA: TGTGCCAGCAGCCAAGGGACTAGCGGAGATACGCAGTATTTT
D gene: NA; clone size: NA; J gene: TRBJ2-2; V gene: TRBV6-5; CDR3 protein: CASRTLLVFGELFF; CDR3 DNA: TGTGCCAGCAGAACATTACTAGTATTCGGGGAGCTGTTTTTT
D gene: NA; clone size: few; J gene: TRBJ2-7; V gene: TRBV2; CDR3 protein: CASSDPRDSSYEQYF; CDR3 DNA: TGTGCCAGCAGTGACCCTCGGGACTCCTCCTACGAGCAGTACTTC
D gene: NA; clone size: NA; J gene: TRBJ1-1; V gene: TRBV15; CDR3 protein: CATSRQGHTEAFF; CDR3 DNA: TGTGCCACCAGCAGACAGGGGCACACTGAAGCTTTCTTT
D gene: NA; clone size: NA; J gene: TRBJ2-6; V gene: TRBV5-4; CDR3 protein: CASSWGGVSGANVLTF; CDR3 DNA: TGTGCCAGCAGCTGGGGCGGGGTCTCTGGGGCCAACGTCCTGACTTTC
D gene: NA; clone size: many; J gene: TRBJ2-7; V gene: TRBV27; CDR3 protein: CASSFRQPSSYEQYF; CDR3 DNA: TGTGCCAGCAGTTTCCGACAACCAAGCTCCTACGAGCAGTACTTC
D gene: TRBD2; clone size: NA; J gene: TRBJ2-4; V gene: TRBV5-5; CDR3 protein: CASSLFSGEGSKNIQYF; CDR3 DNA: TGTGCCAGCAGCTTATTTTCGGGGGAGGGGTCCAAAAACATTCAGTACTTC
D gene: NA; clone size: NA; J gene: TRBJ2-5; V gene: TRBV6-5; CDR3 protein: CASSYGAGETQYF; CDR3 DNA: TGTGCCAGCAGTTACGGGGCGGGGGAGACCCAGTACTTC
D gene: NA; clone size: once; J gene: TRBJ1-4; V gene: TRBV2; CDR3 protein: CASSEPQGTVEKLFF; CDR3 DNA: TGTGCCAGCAGTGAGCCCCAGGGTACGGTTGAAAAACTGTTTTTT
D gene: NA; clone size: NA; J gene: TRBJ1-1; V gene: TRBV10-1; CDR3 protein: CASSDQGTEAFF; CDR3 DNA: TGCGCCAGCAGCGACCAGGGCACTGAAGCTTTCTTT
D gene: NA; clone size: NA; J gene: TRBJ2-2; V gene: TRBV2; CDR3 protein: CASSERGGPNTGELFF; CDR3 DNA: TGTGCCAGCAGTGAACGCGGGGGCCCGAACACCGGGGAGCTGTTTTTT
D gene: TRBD2; clone size: NA; J gene: TRBJ2-1; V gene: TRBV19; CDR3 protein: CASSQPSGLAGVHEQFF; CDR3 DNA: TGTGCCAGTAGTCAACCGTCGGGACTAGCGGGAGTTCATGAGCAGTTCTTC
D gene: TRBD2; clone size: many; J gene: TRBJ2-3; V gene: TRBV7-8; CDR3 protein: CASRDGGRVRDTQYF; CDR3 DNA: TGTGCCAGCAGGGACGGAGGGAGGGTTAGAGATACGCAGTATTTT
D gene: TRBD2; clone size: NA; J gene: TRBJ2-1; V gene: TRBV28; CDR3 protein: CASSPPSGRAAGHEQFF; CDR3 DNA: TGTGCCAGCAGTCCCCCTAGCGGGAGGGCCGCTGGGCATGAGCAGTTCTTC
D gene: NA; clone size: NA; J gene: TRBJ2-1; V gene: TRBV3-1/TRBV3-2; CDR3 protein: CASSQGLPITNEQFF; CDR3 DNA: TGTGCCAGCAGCCAAGGACTACCTATTACAAATGAGCAGTTCTTC
D gene: NA; clone size: NA; J gene: TRBJ1-2; V gene: TRBV19; CDR3 protein: CASSAGLSYGYTF; CDR3 DNA: TGTGCCAGTAGCGCGGGACTGAGCTATGGCTACACCTTC
D gene: TRBD2; clone size: NA; J gene: TRBJ2-1; V gene: TRBV7-6; CDR3 protein: CASSLTSGGAREQFF; CDR3 DNA: TGTGCCAGCAGCCTTACTAGCGGGGGGGCCCGAGAGCAGTTCTTC
D gene: NA; clone size: few; J gene: TRBJ2-1; V gene: TRBV6-2/TRBV6-3; CDR3 protein: CASSSSRGEWSINEQFF; CDR3 DNA: TGTGCCAGCAGTTCATCCAGGGGGGAGTGGAGTATCAATGAGCAGTTCTTC
D gene: TRBD1; clone size: NA; J gene: TRBJ1-2; V gene: TRBV19; CDR3 protein: CASSRQGAFGGYTF; CDR3 DNA: TGTGCCAGTAGTAGACAGGGAGCCTTCGGTGGCTACACCTTC
D gene: TRBD1; clone size: NA; J gene: TRBJ1-6; V gene: TRBV6-5; CDR3 protein: CAVKGAGNSPLHF; CDR3 DNA: TGTGCCGTGAAGGGGGCGGGGAATTCACCCCTCCACTTT
D gene: TRBD2; clone size: NA; J gene: TRBJ2-5; V gene: TRBV2; CDR3 protein: CASRLAGGLATQYF; CDR3 DNA: TGTGCCAGCAGATTAGCGGGGGGTTTAGCGACCCAGTACTTC
D gene: TRBD1; clone size: NA; J gene: TRBJ2-7; V gene: TRBV3-1/TRBV3-2; CDR3 protein: CASSQGPGQGYSYEQYF; CDR3 DNA: TGTGCCAGCAGCCAAGGGCCGGGACAGGGATACTCCTACGAGCAGTACTTC
D gene: TRBD1; clone size: NA; J gene: TRBJ1-2; V gene: TRBV6-5; CDR3 protein: CASSRQGASYGYTF; CDR3 DNA: TGTGCCAGCAGCCGACAGGGGGCTAGCTATGGCTACACCTTC
D gene: TRBD1; clone size: once; J gene: TRBJ1-6; V gene: TRBV23-1; CDR3 protein: CASSQSRQGLDNSPLHF; CDR3 DNA: TGCGCCAGCAGTCAATCCCGACAGGGACTTGATAATTCACCCCTCCACTTT
D gene: TRBD1; clone size: NA; J gene: TRBJ1-6; V gene: TRBV14; CDR3 protein: CASTGTGGNSPLHF; CDR3 DNA: TGTGCCAGCACCGGGACAGGGGGGAATTCACCCCTCCACTTT
D gene: NA; clone size: few; J gene: TRBJ1-1; V gene: TRBV29-1; CDR3 protein: CSVLQDMNTEAFF; CDR3 DNA: TGCAGCGTATTACAGGACATGAACACTGAAGCTTTCTTT
D gene: NA; clone size: NA; J gene: TRBJ1-4; V gene: TRBV2; CDR3 protein: CASQVVGEKLFF; CDR3 DNA: TGTGCCAGTCAGGTGGTGGGCGAAAAACTGTTTTTT
D gene: NA; clone size: NA; J gene: TRBJ2-4; V gene: TRBV2; CDR3 protein: CASIGQLKNIQYF; CDR3 DNA: TGTGCCAGCATAGGACAGCTAAAAAACATTCAGTACTTC
D gene: NA; clone size: few; J gene: TRBJ2-2; V gene: TRBV7-8; CDR3 protein: CASSNNLPAGSTGELFF; CDR3 DNA: TGTGCCAGCAGTAATAACCTCCCGGCGGGGTCCACCGGGGAGCTGTTTTTT
D gene: NA; clone size: NA; J gene: TRBJ2-7; V gene: TRBV28; CDR3 protein: CASAGGGRAFSYEQYF; CDR3 DNA: TGTGCCAGCGCCGGAGGGGGCAGGGCTTTCTCCTACGAGCAGTACTTC
D gene: TRBD2; clone size: NA; J gene: TRBJ2-3; V gene: TRBV5-5; CDR3 protein: CASSSPLGSGDTDTQYF; CDR3 DNA: TGTGCCAGCAGCTCCCCGTTGGGTAGCGGGGACACAGATACGCAGTATTTT
D gene: TRBD2; clone size: NA; J gene: TRBJ2-7; V gene: TRBV6-2/TRBV6-3; CDR3 protein: CASSYGGRERNYEQYF; CDR3 DNA: TGTGCCAGCAGTTACGGTGGGAGGGAGCGGAACTACGAGCAGTACTTC